This T cell receptor (beta chain) was captured by sequencing in a study of regulatory T cells in long-lasting Graves disease. As to time point: newly diagnosed GD, antithyroid drugs for less than 3 months. Extracted PBMC RNA gave rise to the TCR library. In this cohort, patients came from an endocrinology department located in Xi'an, China. CDR3 regions were amplified by Arm-PCR using iRepertoire HTBI primers to build TCR beta libraries. TCRdb analysed the multiplex PCR reads with MiXCR anew, one entry per CDR3 protein. The sample has 300,000 to 400,000 distinct CDR3 sequences; roughly 15% are singletons. This clonotype was counted only a few times. CDR3 length equals 15 residues. Trimming cost V 8 bases and J 5 bases; bases outside gene matches: 10. CDR1 and CDR2 from the germline V gene are MRHNA and SNTAGT.

The specimen was peripheral blood mononuclear cells (PBMCs), collected at new diagnosis, from a patient treated with antithyroid drugs. This receptor was taken from a female donor with Graves disease. V is TRBV6-4 and J is TRBJ2-1, with 9 bases identical to TRBD1. The CDR3 spells CASSTRTGDNNEQFF. The CDR3 DNA reads as TGTGCCAGCTCCACCCGGACAGGGGACAACAATGAGCAGTTCTTC.